This TCR beta chain was recovered during a study of T cell responses to AZD1222 COVID-19 vaccine. Study-wide results and limits: At baseline, seropositivity was found in only a handful of AZD1222 recipients.

Sequenced by immunoSEQ multiplex PCR; TCRdb stores in-frame clones only, minus some. The profile shows about 150,000 clones, 80% to 95% of them singletons. With regard to this clone: Its antigen is unknown. The same CDR3 also results from other DNA sequences found in this sample.

Per the germline V gene, CDR1 is SEHNR and CDR2 is FQNEAQ (reference sequence). Trimming shortened V by 1 base and J by 3 bases, and 7 bases separated the two germline ends. The CDR3 is 13 amino acids. The TCR was taken from an adult who received the AZD1222 COVID-19 vaccine. Sequenced material: peripheral blood, taken 28 days after the second AZD1222 dose. The rearrangement uses TRBV7-9 and TRBJ2-7, with D tentatively TRBD1 (6 bases). The CDR3 bases are TGTGCCAGCAGCTTAGTAGGGGGCTACGAGCAGTACTTC. Its protein is CASSLVGGYEQYF. Supplemented by reference TRBV7-9 and TRBJ2-7, the full variable domain reads DTGVSQNPRHKITKRGQNVTFRCDPISEHNRLYWYRQTLGQGPEFLTYFQNEAQLEKSRLLSDRFSAERPKGSFSTLEIQRTEQGDSAMYLCASSLVGGYEQYFGPGTRLTVT.